This T cell receptor (beta chain) was sequenced in a study of T-cell memory formation after mild COVID-19. This clonotype was found a few times. The CDR3 consists of 14 residues. CDR1 is SGHAT and CDR2 is FQNNGV in the germline V gene. Trimming left V 6 bases short and J 5 bases short, with 16 bases between. TCRdb ran MiXCR on the 5' RACE reads and lists one entry per CDR3 protein. The sample comprises around 180,000 distinct CDR3 sequences, 15% to 20% of which are singletons, and approximately 2.2% rests with the top ten. The gene calls are TRBV11-2 and TRBJ2-5, with D tentatively TRBD1 (7 bases). This TCR was sampled from an adult woman who had mild COVID-19 (a few samples of this study predate the infection). Cell type and time point are not known. Source material: PBMCs or a T cell subset sorted from them (not recorded which). The CDR3 DNA reads as TGTGCCAGCAGGCCAGGGGGGTTAGAGGAGACCCAGTACTTC. This encodes CASRPGGLEETQYF.